A selection of T cell receptor beta chains follows, all from one sample in a study of OX40 agonist ivuxolimab in advanced cancers. Clones were sequenced by immunoSEQ multiplex PCR, and TCRdb holds only the in-frame ones, with some missing. The data show 96,000 or so clones, about four fifths seen once. The input for sequencing was CD4+ or CD8+ T cells sorted from blood, taken in a trial of the OX40 agonist ivuxolimab. The source of these receptors is an adult with an advanced solid tumor such as melanoma, head and neck, liver or kidney cancer. Each CDR3 is given without its conserved first and last residue. Each record gives: V gene, J gene, CDR3 protein.

V gene: TRBV5-8; J gene: TRBJ1-5; CDR3 protein: ASSPPDSTHNQPQH
V gene: TRBV27; J gene: TRBJ2-7; CDR3 protein: ASSFGTGTYEQY
V gene: TRBV27; J gene: TRBJ1-1; CDR3 protein: ASSSLGAVRNTEAF
V gene: TRBV10-1; J gene: TRBJ2-5; CDR3 protein: ASRWLETQY
V gene: TRBV21-1; J gene: TRBJ2-3; CDR3 protein: ASSKVVIWGPTDTQY
V gene: TRBV7-2; J gene: TRBJ1-2; CDR3 protein: ASSSPGGGIGYT
V gene: TRBV19; J gene: TRBJ1-1; CDR3 protein: ASSPRTGGHTEAF
V gene: TRBV10-3; J gene: TRBJ1-1; CDR3 protein: AISATGMNTEAF
V gene: TRBV18; J gene: TRBJ2-2; CDR3 protein: ASSPRPTGVPNTGELF
V gene: TRBV18; J gene: TRBJ1-2; CDR3 protein: ASSPKLQGGYT
V gene: TRBV6-6; J gene: TRBJ2-6; CDR3 protein: ATSSGANVLT
V gene: TRBV7-2; J gene: TRBJ1-1; CDR3 protein: ASSPRQGAVTITEAF
V gene: TRBV27; J gene: TRBJ2-7; CDR3 protein: ASIPDRGNGREQY
V gene: TRBV5-6; J gene: TRBJ2-4; CDR3 protein: ASSLRQVGLENIQY
V gene: TRBV7-8; J gene: TRBJ1-3; CDR3 protein: ASSHGAFGNTIY
V gene: TRBV4-1; J gene: TRBJ2-1; CDR3 protein: ASSHRGGEQF
V gene: TRBV7-2; J gene: TRBJ1-1; CDR3 protein: ASSLTVGQALAEAF
V gene: TRBV11-3; J gene: TRBJ1-1; CDR3 protein: ASSSKSDGRAF
V gene: TRBV5-1; J gene: TRBJ2-5; CDR3 protein: ASRLLQETQY
V gene: TRBV19; J gene: TRBJ1-1; CDR3 protein: ASSIAQNTEAF
V gene: TRBV6-4; J gene: TRBJ1-5; CDR3 protein: ASSEDGINQPQH
V gene: TRBV6-5; J gene: TRBJ1-1; CDR3 protein: ASSLGFEAF
V gene: TRBV2; J gene: TRBJ1-2; CDR3 protein: ASTPGQGFNYGYT
V gene: TRBV7-8; J gene: TRBJ1-5; CDR3 protein: ASSPPGQGINQPQH
V gene: TRBV19; J gene: TRBJ1-4; CDR3 protein: ASSQRTNEKLF
V gene: TRBV6-5; J gene: TRBJ1-4; CDR3 protein: ASSQRRTNEKLF
V gene: TRBV29-1; J gene: TRBJ1-2; CDR3 protein: SVDSVRYGYT
V gene: TRBV6-5; J gene: TRBJ1-1; CDR3 protein: ASSYSNRATEAF
V gene: TRBV5-6; J gene: TRBJ1-4; CDR3 protein: ASSLYSTNEKLF
V gene: TRBV25-1; J gene: TRBJ2-5; CDR3 protein: ANQVRLADQETQY